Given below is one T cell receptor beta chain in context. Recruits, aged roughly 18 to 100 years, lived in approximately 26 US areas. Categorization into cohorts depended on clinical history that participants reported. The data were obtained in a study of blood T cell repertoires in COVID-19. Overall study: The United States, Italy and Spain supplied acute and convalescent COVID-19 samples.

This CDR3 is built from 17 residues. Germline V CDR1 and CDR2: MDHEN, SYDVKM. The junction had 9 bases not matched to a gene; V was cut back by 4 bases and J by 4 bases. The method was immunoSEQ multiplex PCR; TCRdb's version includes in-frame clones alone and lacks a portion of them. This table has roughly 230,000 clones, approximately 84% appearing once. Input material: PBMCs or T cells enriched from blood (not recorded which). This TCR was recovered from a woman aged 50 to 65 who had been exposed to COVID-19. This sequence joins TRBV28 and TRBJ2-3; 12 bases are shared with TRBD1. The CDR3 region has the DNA TGTGCCAGCAGTTCCCACCGGGACAGGGGGCAAGCAGATACGCAGTATTTT. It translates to CASSSHRDRGQADTQYF.